This TCR beta chain was recorded in a study of T cell clusters in autoimmune cytopenias. Study-level results: No cluster-lack signature appeared between secondary cytopenia and chronic lymphocytic leukemia patients, apparently due to lymphoma masking. Clustering suggested that physiological T cell clusters were missing in primary autoimmune cytopenia patients. TRB repertoire shifts in secondary cytopenia and chronic lymphocytic leukemia mostly reflected lymphoma, not autoimmunity.

TRB was amplified from approximately 250 ng of peripheral blood genomic DNA per sample. Details on this clonotype: Its antigen is unidentified.

TRB rearrangements were amplified by touch-down multiplex PCR with mixed TRB-A/B primers. TCRdb re-called the multiplex PCR reads and catalogs CDR3 proteins one per entry, DNA excluded. The sample table sets out some 3,300 distinct CDR3 sequences. The CDR3 spans 15 residues. Germline loops: CDR1 MNHNY, CDR2 SVGAGI (reference sequence). The sequence came from a human donor with an autoimmune cytopenia or autoimmune hepatitis (not recorded which). This chain links TRBV6-6 with TRBJ2-2; TCRdb names TRBD1, which stays unverified in the absence of DNA. Sequencing input: peripheral blood. CDR3 region: CASSYSIQGAGELFF.